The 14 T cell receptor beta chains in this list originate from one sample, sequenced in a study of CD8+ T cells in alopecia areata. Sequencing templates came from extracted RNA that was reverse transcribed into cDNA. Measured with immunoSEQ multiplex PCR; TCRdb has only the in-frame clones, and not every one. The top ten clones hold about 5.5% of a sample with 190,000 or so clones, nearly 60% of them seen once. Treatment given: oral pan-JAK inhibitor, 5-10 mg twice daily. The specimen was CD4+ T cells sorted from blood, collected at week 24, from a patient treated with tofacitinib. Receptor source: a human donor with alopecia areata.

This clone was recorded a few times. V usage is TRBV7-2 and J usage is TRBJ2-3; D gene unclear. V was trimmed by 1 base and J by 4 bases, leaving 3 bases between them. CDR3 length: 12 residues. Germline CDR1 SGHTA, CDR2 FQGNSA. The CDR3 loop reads CASSLEADTQYF. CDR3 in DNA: TGTGCCAGCAGCTTAGAGGCAGATACGCAGTATTTT.

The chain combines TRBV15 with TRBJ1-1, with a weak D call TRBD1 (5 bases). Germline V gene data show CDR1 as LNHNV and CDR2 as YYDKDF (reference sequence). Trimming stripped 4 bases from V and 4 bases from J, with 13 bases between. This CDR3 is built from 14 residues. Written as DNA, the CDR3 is TGTGCCACCAGCATAAAGCAGGGAGGCACTGAAGCTTTCTTT. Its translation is CATSIKQGGTEAFF.

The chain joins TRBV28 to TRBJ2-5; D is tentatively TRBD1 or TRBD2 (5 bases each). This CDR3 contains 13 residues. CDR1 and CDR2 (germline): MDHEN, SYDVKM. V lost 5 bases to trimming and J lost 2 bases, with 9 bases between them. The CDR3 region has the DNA TGTGCCAGCAGTCGGGGACGACAAGAGACCCAGTACTTC. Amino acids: CASSRGRQETQYF.

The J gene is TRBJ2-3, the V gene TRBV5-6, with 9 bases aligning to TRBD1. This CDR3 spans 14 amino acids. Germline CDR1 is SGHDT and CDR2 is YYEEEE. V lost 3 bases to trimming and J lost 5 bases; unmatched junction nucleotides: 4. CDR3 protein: CASSYRGLKDTQYF. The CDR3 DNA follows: TGTGCCAGCAGCTACAGGGGGCTAAAAGATACGCAGTATTTT.

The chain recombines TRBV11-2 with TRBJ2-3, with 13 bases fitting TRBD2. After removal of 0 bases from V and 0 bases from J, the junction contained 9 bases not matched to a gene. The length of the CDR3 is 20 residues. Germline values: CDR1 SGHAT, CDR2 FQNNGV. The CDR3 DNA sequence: TGTGCCAGCAGCTTAGAGGAAACTAGCGGGGGGGCTTCTAGCACAGATACGCAGTATTTT. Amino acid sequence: CASSLEETSGGASSTDTQYF.

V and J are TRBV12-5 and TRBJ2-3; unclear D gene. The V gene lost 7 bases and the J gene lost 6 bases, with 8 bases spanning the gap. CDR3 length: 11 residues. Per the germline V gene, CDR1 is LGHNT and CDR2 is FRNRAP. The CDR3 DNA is TGTGCTAGTGTCCTCTTGGATACGCAGTATTTT. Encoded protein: CASVLLDTQYF.

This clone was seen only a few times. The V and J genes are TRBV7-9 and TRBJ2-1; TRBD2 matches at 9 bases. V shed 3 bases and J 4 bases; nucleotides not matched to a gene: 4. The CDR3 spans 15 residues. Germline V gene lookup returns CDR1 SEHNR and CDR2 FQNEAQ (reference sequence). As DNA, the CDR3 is TGTGCCAGCAGCTTGAGGCTAGCGGGGTACAATGAGCAGTTCTTC. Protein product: CASSLRLAGYNEQFF.

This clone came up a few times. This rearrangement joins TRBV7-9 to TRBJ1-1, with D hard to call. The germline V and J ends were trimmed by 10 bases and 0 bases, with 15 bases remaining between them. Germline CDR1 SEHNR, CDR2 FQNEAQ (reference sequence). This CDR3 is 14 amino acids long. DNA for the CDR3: TGTGCCACCAAAATTTTGGGCCTGAACACTGAAGCTTTCTTT. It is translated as CATKILGLNTEAFF.

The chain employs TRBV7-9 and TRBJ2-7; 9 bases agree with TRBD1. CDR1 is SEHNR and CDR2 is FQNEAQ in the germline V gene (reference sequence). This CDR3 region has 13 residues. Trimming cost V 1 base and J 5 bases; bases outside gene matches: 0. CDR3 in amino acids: CASSLGTGDEQYF. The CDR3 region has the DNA TGTGCCAGCAGCTTAGGGACAGGGGACGAGCAGTACTTC.

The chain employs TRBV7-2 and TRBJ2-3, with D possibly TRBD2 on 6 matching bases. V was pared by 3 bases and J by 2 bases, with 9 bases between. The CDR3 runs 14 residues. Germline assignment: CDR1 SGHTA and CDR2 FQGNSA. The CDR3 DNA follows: TGTGCCAGCAGCTTTAGCGGAGACACAGATACGCAGTATTTT. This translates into CASSFSGDTDTQYF.

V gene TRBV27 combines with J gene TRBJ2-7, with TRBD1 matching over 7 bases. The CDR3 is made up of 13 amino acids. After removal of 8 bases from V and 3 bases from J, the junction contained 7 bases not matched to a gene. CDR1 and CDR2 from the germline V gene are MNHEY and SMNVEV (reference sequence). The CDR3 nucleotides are TGTGCCAGCTCAAAGGGGGCGGTCTACGAGCAGTACTTC. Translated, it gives CASSKGAVYEQYF.

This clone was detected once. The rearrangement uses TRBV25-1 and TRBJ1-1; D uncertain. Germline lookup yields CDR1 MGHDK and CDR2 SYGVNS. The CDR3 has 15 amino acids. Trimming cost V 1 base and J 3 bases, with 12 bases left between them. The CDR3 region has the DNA TGTGCCAGCAGTGAATCCGCCGGGAGGGACACTGAAGCTTTCTTT. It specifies CASSESAGRDTEAFF.

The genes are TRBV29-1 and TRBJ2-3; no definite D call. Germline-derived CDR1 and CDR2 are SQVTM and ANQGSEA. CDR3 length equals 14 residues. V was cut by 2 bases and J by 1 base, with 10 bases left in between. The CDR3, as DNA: TGCAGCGTTGAATCGGGCTTGGGCACAGATACGCAGTATTTT. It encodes CSVESGLGTDTQYF.

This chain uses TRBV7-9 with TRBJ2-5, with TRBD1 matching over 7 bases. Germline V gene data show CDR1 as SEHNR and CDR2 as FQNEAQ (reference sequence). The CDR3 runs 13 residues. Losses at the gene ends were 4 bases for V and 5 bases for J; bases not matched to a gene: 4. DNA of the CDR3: TGTGCCAGCAGCTACAGGGGACAGGAGACCCAGTACTTC. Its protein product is CASSYRGQETQYF.